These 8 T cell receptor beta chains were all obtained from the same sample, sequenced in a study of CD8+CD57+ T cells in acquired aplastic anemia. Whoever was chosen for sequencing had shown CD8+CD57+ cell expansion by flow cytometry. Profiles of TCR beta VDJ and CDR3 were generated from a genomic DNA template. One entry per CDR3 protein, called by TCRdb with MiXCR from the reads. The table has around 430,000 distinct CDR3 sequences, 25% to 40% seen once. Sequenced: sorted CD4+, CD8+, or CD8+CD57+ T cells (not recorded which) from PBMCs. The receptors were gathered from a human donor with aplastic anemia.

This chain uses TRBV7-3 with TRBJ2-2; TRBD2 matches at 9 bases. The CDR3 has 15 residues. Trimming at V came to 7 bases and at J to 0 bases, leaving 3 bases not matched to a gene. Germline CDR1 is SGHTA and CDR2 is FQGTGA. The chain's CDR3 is CASKSGGSNTGELFF. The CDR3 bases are TGTGCCAGCAAAAGCGGGGGGTCGAACACCGGGGAGCTGTTTTTT.

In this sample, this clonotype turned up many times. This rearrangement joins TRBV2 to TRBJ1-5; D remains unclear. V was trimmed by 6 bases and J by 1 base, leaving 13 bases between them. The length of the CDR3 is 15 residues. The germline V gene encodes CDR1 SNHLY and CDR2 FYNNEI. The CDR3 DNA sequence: TGTGCCAGCAGCCTCGGGCGTGCAAGCAATCAGCCCCAGCATTTT. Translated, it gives CASSLGRASNQPQHF.

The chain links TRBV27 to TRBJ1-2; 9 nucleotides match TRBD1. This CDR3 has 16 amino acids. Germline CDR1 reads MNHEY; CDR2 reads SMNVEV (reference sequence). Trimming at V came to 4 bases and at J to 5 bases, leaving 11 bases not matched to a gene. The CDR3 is CASSSSDRGILYGYTF. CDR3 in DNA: TGTGCCAGCAGTTCGTCAGACAGGGGGATTTTGTATGGCTACACCTTC.

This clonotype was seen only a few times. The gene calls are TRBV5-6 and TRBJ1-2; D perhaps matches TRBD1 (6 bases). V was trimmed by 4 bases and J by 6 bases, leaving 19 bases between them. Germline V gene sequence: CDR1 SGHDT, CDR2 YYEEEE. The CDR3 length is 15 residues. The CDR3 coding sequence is TGTGCCAGCAGCCTACTACGGGGGGGCGTCGATGGCTACACCTTC. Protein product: CASSLLRGGVDGYTF.

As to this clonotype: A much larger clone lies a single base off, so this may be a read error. The CDR3 loop is CASSPQGPYTF. CDR3 bases: TGTGCCAGCAGCCCACAGGGGCCCTACACCTTC. This chain connects TRBV7-9 to TRBJ1-2, with 7 positions matching TRBD1. Losses at the gene ends were 5 bases for V and 10 bases for J; bases not matched to a gene: 4. The CDR3 sequence is 11 residues long. Per the germline V gene, CDR1 is SEHNR and CDR2 is FQNEAQ (reference sequence).

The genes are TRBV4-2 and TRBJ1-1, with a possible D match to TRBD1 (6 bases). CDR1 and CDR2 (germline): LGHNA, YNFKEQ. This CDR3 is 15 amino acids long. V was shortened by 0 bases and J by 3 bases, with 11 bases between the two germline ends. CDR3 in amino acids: CASSQEWDIDTEAFF. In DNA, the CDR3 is TGTGCCAGCAGCCAAGAGTGGGACATAGACACTGAAGCTTTCTTT.

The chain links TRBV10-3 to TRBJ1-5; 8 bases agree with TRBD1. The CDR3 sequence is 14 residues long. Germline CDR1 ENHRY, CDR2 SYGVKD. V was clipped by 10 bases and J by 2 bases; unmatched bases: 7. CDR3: CASSKDRGNQPQHF. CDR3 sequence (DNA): TGTGCCAGCAGCAAGGACAGGGGCAATCAGCCCCAGCATTTT.

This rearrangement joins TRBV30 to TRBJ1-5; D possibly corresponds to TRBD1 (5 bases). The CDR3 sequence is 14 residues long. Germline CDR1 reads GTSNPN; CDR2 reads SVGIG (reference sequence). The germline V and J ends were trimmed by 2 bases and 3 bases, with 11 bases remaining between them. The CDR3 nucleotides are TGTGCCTGGAGTTTAGACAGACCCAATCAGCCCCAGCATTTT. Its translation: CAWSLDRPNQPQHF.